This TCR beta chain was found in a study of T cell responses to AZD1222 COVID-19 vaccine. Findings of the study overall: Among those given AZD1222, only six were seropositive at baseline.

TCRdb keeps only in-frame clones here, not all; method: immunoSEQ multiplex PCR. This table has more than 110,000 clones, roughly 88% appearing once. The germline V gene encodes CDR1 MDHEN and CDR2 SYDVKM. V gave up 3 bases and J gave up 4 bases, with 16 bases separating them. The CDR3 runs to 16 residues. Comments on this clone: Its target is not known.

The source material was peripheral blood, sampled on day 0 of AZD1222 vaccination. This chain links TRBV28 with TRBJ1-5; maybe TRBD1 (6 bases). This TCR derives from an adult in good health. CDR3 DNA sequence: TGTGCCAGCAGTTTTCAGGGGCTAGTGGGGAATCAGCCCCAGCATTTT. Its translation is CASSFQGLVGNQPQHF.